This record concerns one T cell receptor (beta chain) sequence. The antigen remains unidentified. This specimen belongs to a study of CD8 T cells in ankylosing spondylitis. Study results and limitations: Ankylosing spondylitis blood appeared to be characterized by a TCR beta motif of 7 to 9 highly homologous variants. Clones tied to disease were said to be significantly enriched in matched ankylosing spondylitis synovial fluid. Disease-associated clonotypes exhibited CD8+ identity and were relatively infrequent in peripheral blood. Reactive arthritis synovial fluid and blood were previously reported to contain some motif variants.

The CDR3 covers 17 residues. Germline V gene data show CDR1 as LNHNV and CDR2 as YYDKDF (reference sequence). V dropped 1 base and J dropped 6; count of bases not matched to a gene: 9. Quantitative 5'-RACE was performed with molecular barcodes, and it yielded the TCR beta libraries. TCRdb processed the 5' RACE reads anew with MiXCR; each CDR3 protein has one entry. The data contain more than 650,000 distinct CDR3 sequences, approximately 10% of them singletons. The sequenced sample consisted of blood, either unsorted or a sorted T cell fraction (not recorded which). This receptor was identified in a male donor with ankylosing spondylitis. J is TRBJ2-2 and V is TRBV15; 9 bases are a match to TRBD2. DNA of the CDR3: TGTGCCACCAGCAGAGCGCTGCCAGCGGGGGGTGCCGGGGAGCTGTTTTTT. Translating gives CATSRALPAGGAGELFF. Looking up the rest from reference TRBV15 and TRBJ2-2 gives the full variable domain: DAMVIQNPRYQVTQFGKPVTLSCSQTLNHNVMYWYQQKSSQAPKLLFHYYDKDFNNEADTPDNFQSRRPNTSFCFLDIRSPGLGDTAMYLCATSRALPAGGAGELFFGEGSRLTVL.